This T cell receptor beta chain originates from a study of control samples from healthy donors and cancer patients. J lost 4 bases, V lost 4 bases, and 7 bases had no gene match. Germline values: CDR1 LGHDT, CDR2 YNNKEL (reference sequence). The CDR3 length is 15 residues. This table comes from immunoSEQ multiplex PCR, and its TCRdb copy is limited to in-frame clones, with some not included. The sample has about 150,000 clones; 85% to 95% are singletons. The sequencing sample was made of blood. This TCR came from a man aged 50 to 59 in good health. V and J are TRBV3-1 (or the pseudogene TRBV3-2) and TRBJ1-2; 9 bases align to TRBD1. Written as DNA, the CDR3 is TGTGCCAGCAGCCTACAGGGGGCGCGGTCCTATGGCTACACCTTC. This translates into CASSLQGARSYGYTF.